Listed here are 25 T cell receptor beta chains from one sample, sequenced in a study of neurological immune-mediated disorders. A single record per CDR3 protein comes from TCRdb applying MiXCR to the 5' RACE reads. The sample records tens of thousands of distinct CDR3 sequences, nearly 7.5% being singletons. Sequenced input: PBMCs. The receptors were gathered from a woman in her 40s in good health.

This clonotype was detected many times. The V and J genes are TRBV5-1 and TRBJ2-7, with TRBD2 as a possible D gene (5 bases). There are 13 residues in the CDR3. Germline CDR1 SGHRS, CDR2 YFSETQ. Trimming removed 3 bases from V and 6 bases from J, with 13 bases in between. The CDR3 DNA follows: TGCGCCAGCAGCTCCACGGGGTCCCTCGAGCAGTACTTC. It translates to CASSSTGSLEQYF.

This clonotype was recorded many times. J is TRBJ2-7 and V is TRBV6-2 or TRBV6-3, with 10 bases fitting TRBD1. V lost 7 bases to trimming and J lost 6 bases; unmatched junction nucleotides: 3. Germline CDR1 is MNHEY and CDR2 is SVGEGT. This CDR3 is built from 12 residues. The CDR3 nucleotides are TGTGCCAGCACCGGGACAGGGGCCGAGCAGTACTTC. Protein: CASTGTGAEQYF.

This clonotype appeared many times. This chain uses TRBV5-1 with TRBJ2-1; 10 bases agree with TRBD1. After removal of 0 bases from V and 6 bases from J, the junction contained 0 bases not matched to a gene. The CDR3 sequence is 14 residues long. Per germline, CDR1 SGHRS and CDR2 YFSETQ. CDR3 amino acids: CASSLGQGANEQFF. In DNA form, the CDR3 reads TGCGCCAGCAGCTTGGGACAGGGGGCCAATGAGCAGTTCTTC.

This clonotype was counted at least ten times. CDR3 sequence reads: CASSLGWGRGATDTQYF. CDR3 nucleotide sequence: TGTGCCAGCAGTTTAGGTTGGGGCAGGGGAGCCACAGATACGCAGTATTTT. The V call is TRBV28, the J call TRBJ2-3; D might be TRBD1 (6 bases). Trimming removed 2 bases at V and 2 bases at J, with 17 bases between. Germline-derived CDR1 and CDR2 are MDHEN and SYDVKM. The CDR3 runs to 17 residues.

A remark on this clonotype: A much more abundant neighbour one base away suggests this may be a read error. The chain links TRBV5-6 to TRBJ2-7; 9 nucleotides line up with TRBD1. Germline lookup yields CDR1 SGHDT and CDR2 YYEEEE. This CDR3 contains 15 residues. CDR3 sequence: CASRPKTGGRHEQNF. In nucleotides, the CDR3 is TGTGCCAGCAGGCCCAAGACAGGGGGTAGACACGAGCAGAACTTC.

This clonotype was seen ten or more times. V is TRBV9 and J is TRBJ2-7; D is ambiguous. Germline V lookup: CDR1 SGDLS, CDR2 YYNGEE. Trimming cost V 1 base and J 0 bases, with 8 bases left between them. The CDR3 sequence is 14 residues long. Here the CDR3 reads CASSVLGSSYEQYF. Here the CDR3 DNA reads TGTGCCAGCAGCGTACTAGGTTCCTCCTACGAGCAGTACTTC.

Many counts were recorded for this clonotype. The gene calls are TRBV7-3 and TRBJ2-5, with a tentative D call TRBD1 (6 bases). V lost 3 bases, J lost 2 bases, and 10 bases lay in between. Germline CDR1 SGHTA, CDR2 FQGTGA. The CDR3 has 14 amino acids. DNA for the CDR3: TGTGCCAGCAGCTTTGACAGGACTCAAGAGACCCAGTACTTC. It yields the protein CASSFDRTQETQYF.

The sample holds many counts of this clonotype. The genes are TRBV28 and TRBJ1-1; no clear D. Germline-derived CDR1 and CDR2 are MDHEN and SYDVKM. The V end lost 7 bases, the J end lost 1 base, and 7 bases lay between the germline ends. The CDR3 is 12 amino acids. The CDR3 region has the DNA TGTGCCAGCACTGGTCCGAACACTGAAGCTTTCTTT. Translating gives CASTGPNTEAFF.

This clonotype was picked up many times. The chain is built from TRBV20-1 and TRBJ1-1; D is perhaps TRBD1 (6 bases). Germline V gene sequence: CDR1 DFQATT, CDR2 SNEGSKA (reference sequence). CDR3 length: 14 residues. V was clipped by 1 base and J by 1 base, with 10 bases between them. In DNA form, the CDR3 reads TGCAGTGCTAGAGTAGGAGGGGGGAACACTGAAGCTTTCTTT. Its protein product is CSARVGGGNTEAFF.

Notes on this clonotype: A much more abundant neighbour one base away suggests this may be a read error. The CDR3 protein is CASRSNRYNEQFF. DNA of the CDR3: TGTGCCAGCAGGTCCAACAGGTACAATGAGCAGTTCTTC. The chain carries TRBV6-5 and TRBJ2-1; tentative D call: TRBD1 (5 bases). Trimming shortened V by 6 bases and J by 4 bases, and 10 bases separated the two germline ends. The CDR3 is 13 amino acids. From germline, CDR1 is MNHEY and CDR2 SVGAGI.

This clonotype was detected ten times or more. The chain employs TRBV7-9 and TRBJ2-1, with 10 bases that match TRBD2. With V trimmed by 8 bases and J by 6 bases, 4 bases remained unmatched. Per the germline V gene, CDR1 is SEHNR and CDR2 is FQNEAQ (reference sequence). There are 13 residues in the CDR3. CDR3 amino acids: CASDTSGINEQFF. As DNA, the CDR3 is TGTGCCAGCGACACTAGCGGGATCAATGAGCAGTTCTTC.

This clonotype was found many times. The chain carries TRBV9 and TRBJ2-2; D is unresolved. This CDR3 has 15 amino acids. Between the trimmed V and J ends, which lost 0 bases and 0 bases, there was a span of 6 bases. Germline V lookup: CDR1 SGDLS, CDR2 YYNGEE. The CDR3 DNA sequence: TGTGCCAGCAGCGTAGGGACGGCGAACACCGGGGAGCTGTTTTTT. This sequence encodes CASSVGTANTGELFF.

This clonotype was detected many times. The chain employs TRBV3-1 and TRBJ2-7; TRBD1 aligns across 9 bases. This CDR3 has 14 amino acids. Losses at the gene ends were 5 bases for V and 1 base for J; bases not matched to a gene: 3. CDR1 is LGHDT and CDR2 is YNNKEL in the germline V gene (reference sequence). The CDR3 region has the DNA TGTGCCAGCAGCGCGGGACAGGGTTCCTACGAGCAGTACTTC. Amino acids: CASSAGQGSYEQYF.

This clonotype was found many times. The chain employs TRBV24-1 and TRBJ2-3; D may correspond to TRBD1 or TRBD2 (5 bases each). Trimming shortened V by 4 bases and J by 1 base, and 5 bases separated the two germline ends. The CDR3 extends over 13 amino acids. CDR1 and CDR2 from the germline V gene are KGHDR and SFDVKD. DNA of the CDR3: TGTGCCACCAGTGAGGGGGGCACAGATACGCAGTATTTT. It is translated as CATSEGGTDTQYF.

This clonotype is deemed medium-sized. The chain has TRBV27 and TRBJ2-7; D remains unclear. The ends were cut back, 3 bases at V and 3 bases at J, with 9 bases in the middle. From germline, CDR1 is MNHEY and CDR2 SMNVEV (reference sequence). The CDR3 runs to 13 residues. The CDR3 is CASSLGSNYEQYF. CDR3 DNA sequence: TGTGCCAGCAGTTTGGGTTCCAACTACGAGCAGTACTTC.

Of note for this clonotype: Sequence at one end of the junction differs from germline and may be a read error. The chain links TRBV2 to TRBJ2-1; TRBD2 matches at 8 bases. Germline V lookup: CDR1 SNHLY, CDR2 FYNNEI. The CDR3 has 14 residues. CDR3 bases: TGTGCCAGCATTGAACAGCGGGGGTACAATGAGCAGTTCTTC. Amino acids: CASIEQRGYNEQFF.

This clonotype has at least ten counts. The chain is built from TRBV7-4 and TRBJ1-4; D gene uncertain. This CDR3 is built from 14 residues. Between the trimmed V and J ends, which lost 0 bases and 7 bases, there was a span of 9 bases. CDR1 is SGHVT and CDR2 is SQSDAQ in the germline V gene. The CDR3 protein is CASSLAGNGEKLFF. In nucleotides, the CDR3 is TGTGCCAGCAGCTTAGCCGGGAACGGTGAAAAACTGTTTTTT.

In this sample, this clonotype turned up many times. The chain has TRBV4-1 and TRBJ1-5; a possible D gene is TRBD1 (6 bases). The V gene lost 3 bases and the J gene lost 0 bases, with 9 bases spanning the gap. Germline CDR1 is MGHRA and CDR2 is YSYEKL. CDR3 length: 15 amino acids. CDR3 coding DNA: TGCGCCAGCAGCCATTCCAGGGGTAGCAATCAGCCCCAGCATTTT. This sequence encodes CASSHSRGSNQPQHF.

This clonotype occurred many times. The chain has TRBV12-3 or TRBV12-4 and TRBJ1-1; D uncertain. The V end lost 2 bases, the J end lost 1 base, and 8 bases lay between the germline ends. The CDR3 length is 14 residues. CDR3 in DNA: TGTGCCAGCAGTTTATGGACCTCGAACACTGAAGCTTTCTTT. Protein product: CASSLWTSNTEAFF.

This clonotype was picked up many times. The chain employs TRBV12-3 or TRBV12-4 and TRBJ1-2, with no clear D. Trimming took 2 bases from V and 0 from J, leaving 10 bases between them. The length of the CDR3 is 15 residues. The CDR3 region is CASSLISGTNYGYTF. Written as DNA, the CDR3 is TGTGCCAGCAGTTTAATCTCCGGCACTAACTATGGCTACACCTTC.

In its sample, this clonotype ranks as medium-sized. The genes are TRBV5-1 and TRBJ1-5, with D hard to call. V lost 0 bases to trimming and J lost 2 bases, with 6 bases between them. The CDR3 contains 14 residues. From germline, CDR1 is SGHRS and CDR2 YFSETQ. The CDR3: CASSLGTGNQPQHF. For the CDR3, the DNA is TGCGCCAGCAGCTTGGGGACTGGCAATCAGCCCCAGCATTTT.

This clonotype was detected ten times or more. The CDR3 protein is CASSSFGQSAFF. The DNA for the CDR3 is TGTGCCAGCAGTTCCTTTGGACAGTCGGCTTTCTTT. The chain joins TRBV12-3 or TRBV12-4 to TRBJ1-1; maybe TRBD1 (6 bases). V shed 4 bases and J shed 11 bases, with 14 bases lying between them. The CDR3 runs to 12 residues.

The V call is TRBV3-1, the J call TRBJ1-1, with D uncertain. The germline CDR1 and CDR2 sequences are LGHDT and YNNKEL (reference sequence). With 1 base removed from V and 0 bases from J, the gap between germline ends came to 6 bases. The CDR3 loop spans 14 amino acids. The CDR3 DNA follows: TGTGCCAGCAGCCAAGGGCAGCTGAACACTGAAGCTTTCTTT. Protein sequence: CASSQGQLNTEAFF.

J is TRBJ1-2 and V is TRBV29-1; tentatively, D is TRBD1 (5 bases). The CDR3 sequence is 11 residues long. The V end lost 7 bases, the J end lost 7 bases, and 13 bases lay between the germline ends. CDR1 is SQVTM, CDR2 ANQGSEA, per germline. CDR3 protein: CSAPPGTGYTF. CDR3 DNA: TGCAGCGCTCCGCCAGGGACTGGCTACACCTTC. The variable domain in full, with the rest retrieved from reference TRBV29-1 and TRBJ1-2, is SAVISQKPSRDICQRGTSLTIQCQVDSQVTMMFWYRQQPGQSLTLIATANQGSEATYESGFVIDKFPISRPNLTFSTLTVSNMSPEDSSIYLCSAPPGTGYTFGSGTRLTVV.

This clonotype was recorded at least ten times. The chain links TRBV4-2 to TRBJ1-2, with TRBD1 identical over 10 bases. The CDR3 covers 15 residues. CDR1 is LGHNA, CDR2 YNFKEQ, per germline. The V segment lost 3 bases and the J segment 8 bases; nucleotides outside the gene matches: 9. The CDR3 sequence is CASSHAAGQGSGYTF. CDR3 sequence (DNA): TGTGCCAGCAGCCACGCCGCGGGACAGGGGAGCGGCTACACCTTC.